Listed below are T cell receptor beta chains from one sample, sequenced in a study of cytomegalovirus exposure and HLA in healthy donors. Using immunoSEQ multiplex PCR, the repertoire was profiled, and TCRdb retains in-frame clones only, with some absent. The table includes 150,000 or so clones, 80% detected once. What was sequenced was PBMCs. The receptor set was obtained from a man younger than 40 in good health and CMV-seropositive. CDR3s include the opening cysteine and the closing phenylalanine or tryptophan. D genes are given only for firm matches. Clone size, where shown, is once, few, many, or a class for clones that have expanded.

v_gene: TRBV28
d_gene: .
abundance: .
len: 13
j_gene: TRBJ2-7
CDR3aa: CASTRGRGWEQYF
CDR3nt: TGTGCCAGCACCCGAGGTAGGGGCTGGGAGCAGTACTTC

v_gene: TRBV14
d_gene: TRBD1
abundance: .
len: 18
j_gene: TRBJ2-5
CDR3aa: CASSQDPRQGWARETQYF
CDR3nt: TGTGCCAGCAGCCAAGATCCTCGACAGGGTTGGGCGCGTGAGACCCAGTACTTC

v_gene: TRBV7-8
d_gene: .
abundance: few
len: 14
j_gene: TRBJ1-1
CDR3aa: CASSLAQGQTEAFF
CDR3nt: TGTGCCAGCAGCTTAGCTCAGGGGCAAACTGAAGCTTTCTTT

v_gene: TRBV25-1
d_gene: .
abundance: .
len: 12
j_gene: TRBJ1-5
CDR3aa: CASRQGNQPQHF
CDR3nt: TGTGCCAGCAGGCAGGGGAATCAGCCCCAGCATTTT

v_gene: TRBV10-3
d_gene: TRBD2
abundance: once
len: 15
j_gene: TRBJ2-1
CDR3aa: CATAGTSGSYNEQFF
CDR3nt: TGTGCCACCGCCGGGACTAGCGGGAGTTACAATGAGCAGTTCTTC

v_gene: TRBV5-1
d_gene: .
abundance: few
len: 15
j_gene: TRBJ1-1
CDR3aa: CASSPGTGLGTEAFF
CDR3nt: TGCGCCAGCAGCCCGGGAACAGGGTTGGGGACTGAAGCTTTCTTT

v_gene: TRBV5-8
d_gene: .
abundance: .
len: 14
j_gene: TRBJ2-2
CDR3aa: CASSLQGNTGELFF
CDR3nt: TGTGCCAGCAGCTTACAGGGCAACACCGGGGAGCTGTTTTTT

v_gene: TRBV28
d_gene: .
abundance: .
len: 17
j_gene: TRBJ2-1
CDR3aa: CASSLPNRDGLRDEQFF
CDR3nt: TGTGCCAGCTCGTTGCCGAACCGGGATGGGCTTAGAGATGAACAGTTCTTC

v_gene: TRBV5-1
d_gene: TRBD1
abundance: once
len: 14
j_gene: TRBJ1-4
CDR3aa: CASSLRQGNEKLFF
CDR3nt: TGCGCCAGCAGCTTAAGACAGGGGAATGAAAAACTGTTTTTT

v_gene: TRBV11-2
d_gene: TRBD1
abundance: .
len: 14
j_gene: TRBJ2-7
CDR3aa: CASSLGQGVYEQYF
CDR3nt: TGTGCCAGCAGCTTGGGACAGGGGGTTTACGAGCAGTACTTC

v_gene: TRBV29-1
d_gene: TRBD1
abundance: .
len: 14
j_gene: TRBJ1-1
CDR3aa: CSVLQGAFGTEAFF
CDR3nt: TGCAGCGTATTACAGGGGGCTTTTGGTACTGAAGCTTTCTTT

v_gene: TRBV5-1
d_gene: TRBD2
abundance: .
len: 15
j_gene: TRBJ2-1
CDR3aa: CASSLAGKEYNEQFF
CDR3nt: TGCGCCAGCAGCTTAGCGGGAAAGGAGTACAATGAGCAGTTCTTC

v_gene: TRBV5-1
d_gene: .
abundance: .
len: 19
j_gene: TRBJ2-2
CDR3aa: CASSLRLGQDPGGTGELFF
CDR3nt: TGCGCCAGCAGCTTGAGGTTGGGCCAGGACCCAGGGGGGACCGGGGAGCTGTTTTTT

v_gene: TRBV5-4
d_gene: TRBD1
abundance: .
len: 15
j_gene: TRBJ2-3
CDR3aa: CASSMRTGGSDTQYF
CDR3nt: TGTGCCAGCAGCATGCGGACAGGGGGGTCAGATACGCAGTATTTT

v_gene: TRBV7-2
d_gene: .
abundance: .
len: 15
j_gene: TRBJ2-7
CDR3aa: CASSLAGDTVYEQYF
CDR3nt: TGTGCCAGCAGCTTAGCCGGAGATACTGTCTACGAGCAGTACTTC

v_gene: TRBV7-9
d_gene: TRBD1
abundance: .
len: 15
j_gene: TRBJ2-7
CDR3aa: CASSLATGGFYEQYF
CDR3nt: TGTGCCAGCAGCTTAGCGACAGGGGGCTTCTACGAGCAGTACTTC

v_gene: TRBV2
d_gene: TRBD1
abundance: .
len: 14
j_gene: TRBJ1-4
CDR3aa: CASRLTGEIGKLFF
CDR3nt: TGTGCCAGCAGACTGACAGGGGAAATAGGAAAACTGTTTTTT

v_gene: TRBV5-3
d_gene: TRBD1
abundance: .
len: 14
j_gene: TRBJ1-4
CDR3aa: CARSLWDSGRKLFF
CDR3nt: TGTGCCAGAAGCCTCTGGGACAGCGGCCGTAAACTGTTTTTT

v_gene: TRBV28
d_gene: .
abundance: .
len: 12
j_gene: TRBJ1-2
CDR3aa: CASARYQAGYTF
CDR3nt: TGTGCCAGCGCGCGTTACCAGGCGGGCTACACCTTC

v_gene: TRBV27
d_gene: .
abundance: .
len: 12
j_gene: TRBJ2-3
CDR3aa: CASSSAGVAQYF
CDR3nt: TGTGCCAGCAGTTCCGCAGGGGTTGCGCAGTATTTT

v_gene: TRBV6-1
d_gene: .
abundance: .
len: 13
j_gene: TRBJ1-5
CDR3aa: CASTSTGGWSQHF
CDR3nt: TGTGCCAGCACCTCTACGGGTGGTTGGTCCCAGCATTTT

v_gene: TRBV11-2
d_gene: TRBD1
abundance: .
len: 15
j_gene: TRBJ2-7
CDR3aa: CASSTGDSNSYEQYF
CDR3nt: TGTGCCAGCAGCACTGGGGACAGCAACTCCTACGAGCAGTACTTC

v_gene: TRBV6-1
d_gene: .
abundance: .
len: 14
j_gene: TRBJ1-1
CDR3aa: CASTAEGWGPEAFF
CDR3nt: TGTGCCAGCACTGCAGAGGGGTGGGGGCCGGAAGCTTTCTTT

v_gene: TRBV11-2
d_gene: .
abundance: .
len: 15
j_gene: TRBJ2-7
CDR3aa: CASSLEFGSSYEQYF
CDR3nt: TGTGCCAGCAGCCTGGAGTTTGGGAGCTCCTACGAGCAGTACTTC

v_gene: TRBV9
d_gene: TRBD1
abundance: .
len: 15
j_gene: TRBJ2-1
CDR3aa: CASSSGQGAYNEQFF
CDR3nt: TGTGCCAGCAGCTCGGGACAGGGGGCTTACAATGAGCAGTTCTTC

v_gene: TRBV6-5
d_gene: .
abundance: .
len: 13
j_gene: TRBJ2-7
CDR3aa: CASSRQDPYEQYF
CDR3nt: TGTGCCAGCAGTCGACAGGATCCCTACGAGCAGTACTTC

v_gene: TRBV28
d_gene: .
abundance: .
len: 13
j_gene: TRBJ2-1
CDR3aa: CASSQLLANEQFF
CDR3nt: TGTGCCAGCAGTCAGTTATTAGCTAATGAGCAGTTCTTC

v_gene: TRBV19
d_gene: TRBD1
abundance: .
len: 15
j_gene: TRBJ2-2
CDR3aa: CASSEGQGGAGELFF
CDR3nt: TGTGCCAGTAGTGAGGGACAGGGGGGCGCCGGGGAGCTGTTTTTT

v_gene: TRBV6-5
d_gene: TRBD1
abundance: .
len: 14
j_gene: TRBJ1-4
CDR3aa: CASSPRDRVGELFF
CDR3nt: TGTGCCAGCAGTCCCCGGGACAGGGTCGGAGAACTGTTTTTT

v_gene: TRBV28
d_gene: .
abundance: .
len: 15
j_gene: TRBJ1-5
CDR3aa: CASSPYRVGNQPQHF
CDR3nt: TGTGCCAGCAGCCCCTACAGGGTTGGCAATCAGCCCCAGCATTTT

v_gene: TRBV19
d_gene: TRBD1
abundance: .
len: 14
j_gene: TRBJ2-1
CDR3aa: CASKPGQGVREQFF
CDR3nt: TGTGCCAGTAAGCCGGGACAGGGGGTTCGAGAGCAGTTCTTC

v_gene: TRBV4-1
d_gene: .
abundance: .
len: 17
j_gene: TRBJ2-1
CDR3aa: CASSEEGPSFGENEQFF
CDR3nt: TGCGCCAGCAGCGAAGAAGGGCCTTCTTTTGGGGAGAATGAGCAGTTCTTC

v_gene: TRBV5-1
d_gene: .
abundance: .
len: 16
j_gene: TRBJ2-1
CDR3aa: CASSLGRQGILNEQFF
CDR3nt: TGCGCCAGCAGCTTGGGTCGTCAGGGTATTCTCAATGAGCAGTTCTTC

v_gene: TRBV7-9
d_gene: TRBD1
abundance: .
len: 16
j_gene: TRBJ1-1
CDR3aa: CASSLEFSRGRPEAFF
CDR3nt: TGTGCCAGCAGCTTAGAGTTCTCCAGGGGGCGGCCTGAAGCTTTCTTT

v_gene: TRBV28
d_gene: TRBD1
abundance: .
len: 14
j_gene: TRBJ2-7
CDR3aa: CASSPSGQAYEQYF
CDR3nt: TGTGCCAGCAGTCCCAGCGGACAGGCCTACGAGCAGTACTTC

v_gene: TRBV28
d_gene: TRBD1
abundance: once
len: 14
j_gene: TRBJ1-3
CDR3aa: CASSPGQGRNTIYF
CDR3nt: TGTGCCAGCAGCCCGGGACAGGGAAGGAACACCATATATTTT

v_gene: TRBV15
d_gene: .
abundance: .
len: 16
j_gene: TRBJ2-2
CDR3aa: CATSKTGGANTGELFF
CDR3nt: TGTGCCACCAGCAAAACGGGGGGCGCGAACACCGGGGAGCTGTTTTTT

v_gene: TRBV9
d_gene: TRBD2
abundance: .
len: 13
j_gene: TRBJ2-3
CDR3aa: CASSPIGGDTQYF
CDR3nt: TGTGCCAGCAGCCCCATCGGGGGGGATACGCAGTATTTT